These T cell receptor beta chains were read from a single sample in a study of spatial heterogeneity in lung cancer. TCRdb reprocessed the 5' RACE reads via MiXCR and lists one record per CDR3 protein. The table records more than 65,000 distinct CDR3 sequences, around 13% of them present only once. The source was PBMCs, collected at surgery. The source is a male donor with early-stage non-small cell lung cancer. The CDR3 runs from the conserved cysteine through the conserved F or W. A D gene is named only where the DNA matches it firmly. Clone sizes are given selectively: once, few, many, or a class where the clone is expanded.

j_call | v_call | d_call | clone_size | cdr3_length | cdr3_nt | cdr3_aa
TRBJ2-1 | TRBV2 | . | . | 13 | TGTGCCAGCAGACGGGGGCCCGGGGATGAGCAGTTCTTC | CASRRGPGDEQFF
TRBJ2-7 | TRBV7-9 | TRBD2 | few | 13 | TGTGCCAGCAGCTTAGGAGGGAGGGCAGTGCAGTACTTC | CASSLGGRAVQYF
TRBJ1-6 | TRBV5-1 | . | many | 16 | TGCGCCAGCAGCTTGGAAGGAGGGGACCAAAATTCACCCCTCCACTTT | CASSLEGGDQNSPLHF
TRBJ2-3 | TRBV29-1 | TRBD1 | few | 14 | TGCAGCGTTGAACAGGGACAGGCTACAGATACGCAGTATTTT | CSVEQGQATDTQYF
TRBJ2-3 | TRBV5-6 | TRBD2 | few | 15 | TGTGCCAGCAGCTTCAGGACTAGCGGCACAGATACGCAGTATTTT | CASSFRTSGTDTQYF
TRBJ2-1 | TRBV25-1 | . | few | 13 | TGTGCCACCGACTCACCCTGGGGGAATGAGCAGTTCTTC | CATDSPWGNEQFF
TRBJ2-3 | TRBV18 | TRBD2 | . | 15 | TGTGCCAGCTCGCAGACTAGCGGAGTCACAGATACGCAGTATTTT | CASSQTSGVTDTQYF
TRBJ1-1 | TRBV29-1 | TRBD1 | few | 14 | TGCAGCGTTGGAGGGACAGGGTTAGACACTGAAGCTTTCTTT | CSVGGTGLDTEAFF
TRBJ1-3 | TRBV5-1 | . | . | 15 | TGCGCCAGCAGCCAAGGACAGTCCGGAGGAAACACCATATATTTT | CASSQGQSGGNTIYF
TRBJ2-7 | TRBV11-2 | TRBD1 | . | 16 | TGTGCCAGCAGCCATAACAGGGGGAAGAGGCCCTACGAGCAGTACTTC | CASSHNRGKRPYEQYF
TRBJ1-4 | TRBV15 | TRBD1 | few | 14 | TGTGCCACCAGCAGCGACAGGGGAGGCAAGAAACTGTTTTTT | CATSSDRGGKKLFF
TRBJ2-1 | TRBV7-9 | TRBD2 | few | 16 | TGTGCCAGCAGCACCTCGACTAGCGTCTCCTACAATGAGCAGTTCTTC | CASSTSTSVSYNEQFF
TRBJ1-3 | TRBV7-6 | . | many | 17 | TGTGCCAGCAGCTTATCAACCGGCACCTCCTCTGGAAACACCATATATTTT | CASSLSTGTSSGNTIYF
TRBJ1-2 | TRBV29-1 | . | . | 16 | TGCAGCGTTGAGGGAGTTGTTGGCGGAGCTAACTATGGCTACACCTTC | CSVEGVVGGANYGYTF
TRBJ2-2 | TRBV20-1 | TRBD2 | . | 16 | TGCAGTGCTAGAGCCCACCAGCGGGAGTGGACCGGGGAGCTGTTTTTT | CSARAHQREWTGELFF
TRBJ2-4 | TRBV4-1 | . | . | 16 | TGCGCCAGCAGCCAAGTCCTGGACAGTACCAAAAACATTCAGTACTTC | CASSQVLDSTKNIQYF
TRBJ2-1 | TRBV6-1 | TRBD1 | few | 16 | TGTGCCAGCAGTGAAGGATCCGGGACAGGATACAATGAGCAGTTCTTC | CASSEGSGTGYNEQFF
TRBJ2-7 | TRBV5-4 | . | few | 13 | TGTGCCAGCAGCTTGGACGGGACCGGGGAGCAGTACTTC | CASSLDGTGEQYF
TRBJ2-3 | TRBV20-1 | TRBD2 | . | 17 | TGCAGCGCGGATGTGGTTAGCGGGAGGGAGGTCACAGATACGCAGTATTTT | CSADVVSGREVTDTQYF
TRBJ2-6 | TRBV30 | . | . | 14 | TGTGCCTGGAGTGGGGGCTCGGGGGCCAACGTCCTGACTTTC | CAWSGGSGANVLTF
TRBJ2-7 | TRBV29-1 | . | . | 13 | TGCAGCGTTGTTGATCGGAGCTCCTACGAGCAGTACTTC | CSVVDRSSYEQYF
TRBJ2-2 | TRBV29-1 | . | few | 13 | TGCAGCGTGGTAGAAGGGGACACCGGGGAGCTGTTTTTT | CSVVEGDTGELFF
TRBJ2-1 | TRBV3-1 | . | . | 12 | TGTGCCAGCAGCCTTAGCGCGGGTGAGCAGTTCTTC | CASSLSAGEQFF
TRBJ2-2 | TRBV7-2 | TRBD1 | . | 14 | TGTGCCAGCAGCTTTACTGGGACAGCCGGGGAGCTGTTTTTT | CASSFTGTAGELFF
TRBJ2-5 | TRBV29-1 | . | few | 14 | TGCAGCGTCGCCGCCGGGACTGAAAAAGAGACCCAGTACTTC | CSVAAGTEKETQYF
TRBJ2-2 | TRBV5-1 | . | few | 13 | TGCGCCAGCAGCGGTCAGACTACCGGGGAGCTGTTTTTT | CASSGQTTGELFF
TRBJ1-6 | TRBV6-6 | . | . | 16 | TGTGCCAGCAGTTACACGGTTCCCAGTTCACCTTCACCCCTCCACTTT | CASSYTVPSSPSPLHF
TRBJ2-3 | TRBV6-6 | TRBD2 | few | 15 | TGTGCCAGCACCCGGGGGGGAGATGGGGCAGATACGCAGTATTTT | CASTRGGDGADTQYF
TRBJ2-2 | TRBV29-1 | . | . | 14 | TGCAGCGTTGAGTGGCGGGGAGGTACCGGGGAGCTGTTTTTT | CSVEWRGGTGELFF
TRBJ1-1 | TRBV7-9 | TRBD1 | many | 14 | TGTGCCAGCAGGCGACAGGGTTGGAACACTGAAGCTTTCTTT | CASRRQGWNTEAFF
TRBJ2-1 | TRBV18 | . | . | 14 | TGTGCCAGCTCACTCGCAGGGTTTTTGAATGAGCAGTTCTTC | CASSLAGFLNEQFF
TRBJ2-7 | TRBV7-8 | . | . | 15 | TGTGCCAGCAGCGGACAAGCGGCAATCTCCTACGAGCAGTACTTC | CASSGQAAISYEQYF
TRBJ2-3 | TRBV2 | TRBD1 | many | 14 | TGTGCCAGCAGTGACAGGGGGCTCACCGATACGCAGTATTTT | CASSDRGLTDTQYF
TRBJ1-2 | TRBV30 | . | . | 13 | TGTGCCTGGAGTGTGGCCGGGGGCTATGGCTACACCTTC | CAWSVAGGYGYTF
TRBJ1-1 | TRBV29-1 | . | few | 11 | TGCAGCGTTGAGATGAACACTGAAGCTTTCTTT | CSVEMNTEAFF
TRBJ1-2 | TRBV5-1 | . | . | 13 | TGCGCCAGCAGCCCTGGCCTGAATGATGGCTACACCTTC | CASSPGLNDGYTF
TRBJ2-7 | TRBV5-6 | . | . | 12 | TGTGCCAGCAGCGCCGGGCCCCTAGAGCAGTACTTC | CASSAGPLEQYF
TRBJ2-3 | TRBV5-4 | TRBD2 | few | 15 | TGTGCCAGCAGCTTGGCTAGCGGGGGAACAGATACGCAGTATTTT | CASSLASGGTDTQYF
TRBJ1-1 | TRBV5-1 | TRBD1 | few | 14 | TGCGCCAGCAGCGGACAGGGGGGTAACACTGAAGCTTTCTTT | CASSGQGGNTEAFF
TRBJ2-3 | TRBV27 | . | many | 15 | TGTGCCAGCAGCCCTTGGACAGCTAGCACAGATACGCAGTATTTT | CASSPWTASTDTQYF
TRBJ2-1 | TRBV10-3 | . | . | 15 | TGTGCCATCAGTGAGTCACAAGTTGGAAACAATGAGCAGTTCTTC | CAISESQVGNNEQFF
TRBJ2-2 | TRBV9 | TRBD1 | . | 18 | TGTGCCAGCGGTTCGGGGACAGGGGGTAGTAGGAACACCGGGGAGCTGTTTTTT | CASGSGTGGSRNTGELFF
TRBJ2-7 | TRBV29-1 | TRBD2 | few | 15 | TGCAGCGTCCGAAAAGGACTAGCGGCGACCTACGAGCAGTACTTC | CSVRKGLAATYEQYF
TRBJ2-7 | TRBV3-1 | TRBD1 | few | 13 | TGTGCCAGCAGCCGGGACAGGGTAAACGAGCAGTACTTC | CASSRDRVNEQYF
TRBJ1-1 | TRBV19 | . | . | 15 | TGTGCCAGCCCCCCAGCAGGTAAGAAGAACACTGAAGCTTTCTTT | CASPPAGKKNTEAFF
TRBJ2-7 | TRBV7-9 | TRBD2 | . | 16 | TGTGCCAGCAGCCCCCGGGGACTAGCGGAGAACTACGAGCAGTACTTC | CASSPRGLAENYEQYF
TRBJ2-1 | TRBV20-1 | . | . | 15 | TGCAGTGCTTTGGACTCCCAATCAACCTACAATGAGCAGTTCTTC | CSALDSQSTYNEQFF
TRBJ2-1 | TRBV10-3 | . | . | 12 | TGTGCCATCAGTGAGTCCTCTGGAGAGCAGTTCTTC | CAISESSGEQFF
TRBJ1-1 | TRBV12-3/TRBV12-4 | . | few | 13 | TGTGCCAGCAGTGGGAACCTGAACACTGAAGCTTTCTTT | CASSGNLNTEAFF
TRBJ1-4 | TRBV7-2 | . | many | 14 | TGTGCCAGCAGCGCCGAGGCGAGCTATGAAAAACTGTTTTTT | CASSAEASYEKLFF
TRBJ2-7 | TRBV7-9 | . | . | 12 | TGTGCCAGCAGCTTATCAGGCTACGAGCAGTACTTC | CASSLSGYEQYF
TRBJ1-2 | TRBV5-1 | . | many | 14 | TGCGCCAGCAGCTTGGAGACAGCTAACTATGGCTACACCTTC | CASSLETANYGYTF
TRBJ1-2 | TRBV7-9 | . | many | 14 | TGTGCCAGCAGCTTCGAGGGTGTAGACTATGGCTACACCTTC | CASSFEGVDYGYTF
TRBJ1-2 | TRBV6-6 | . | many | 12 | TGTGCCAGCAGTTACGAAGATCTAGGCTACACCTTC | CASSYEDLGYTF
TRBJ2-3 | TRBV2 | . | . | 13 | TGTGCCAGCAGTGAGATTAGCACAGATACGCAGTATTTT | CASSEISTDTQYF